The 28 T cell receptor beta chains below all came from one sample that was sequenced in a study of cytomegalovirus exposure and HLA in healthy donors. The PCR made use of 60 Vbeta and 13 Jbeta primers. This table comes from immunoSEQ multiplex PCR, and its TCRdb copy is limited to in-frame clones, with some not included. This sample has about 190,000 clones, with around 86% found just once. What was sequenced was PBMCs. The origin of the receptors is a woman aged 18-30 years in good health and CMV-seronegative.

A remark on this clone: A read error may produce the germline difference seen at one junction end. The chain couples TRBV2 to TRBJ1-5; tentatively, D is TRBD1 (5 bases). Germline assignment: CDR1 SNHLY and CDR2 FYNNEI. The CDR3 sequence is 15 residues long. The CDR3 DNA reads as TGTGCCAGTTGTTACATTCCGCGGGGGAATCAGCCCCGGCATTTT. Protein product: CASCYIPRGNQPRHF.

This clone was detected only once. The V call is TRBV5-1, the J call TRBJ2-1; unclear D gene. Trimming left V 0 bases short and J 3 bases short, with 13 bases between. The germline V gene encodes CDR1 SGHRS and CDR2 YFSETQ. The CDR3 covers 16 residues. For the CDR3, the DNA is TGCGCCAGCAGCTTGGGACTCTCGGAAATCTACAATGAGCAGTTCTTC. Protein product: CASSLGLSEIYNEQFF.

The chain recombines TRBV18 with TRBJ2-7, with D maybe TRBD1 (5 bases). Germline assignment: CDR1 KGHSH and CDR2 LQKENI. V was clipped by 3 bases and J by 0 bases, with 9 bases between them. This CDR3 region has 14 residues. As DNA, the CDR3 is TGTGCCAGCTCACCTGAACAGGACTCCTACGAGCAGTACTTC. This encodes CASSPEQDSYEQYF.

The chain joins TRBV6-1 to TRBJ1-2; 7 nucleotides agree with TRBD1. This CDR3 region has 19 residues. The germline V gene has CDR1 MNHNS and CDR2 SASEGT. V trimming: 0 bases; J trimming: 8 bases; junction bases outside the gene matches: 21. The CDR3 here is CASSEAPVWSDRVEYGYTF. As DNA, the CDR3 is TGTGCCAGCAGTGAAGCGCCTGTGTGGTCCGACAGGGTAGAATACGGCTACACCTTC.

V usage is TRBV10-2 and J usage is TRBJ1-5; D gene uncertain. The germline V gene encodes CDR1 WSHSY and CDR2 SAAADI. V gave up 4 bases and J gave up 6 bases, with 13 bases separating them. The CDR3 has 14 residues. CDR3 coding DNA: TGCGCCAGCAGTGTTGGGCAGGTCGGTCAGCCCCAGCATTTT. It specifies CASSVGQVGQPQHF.

The V call is TRBV13, the J call TRBJ1-1; the match to TRBD1 covers 11 bases. V gave up 3 bases and J gave up 4 bases; unmatched junction bases: 7. Germline CDR1 is PRHDT and CDR2 is FYEKMQ (reference sequence). CDR3 length: 16 residues. The CDR3 is CASSFSGQGAGTEAFF. As DNA, the CDR3 is TGTGCCAGCAGCTTTTCAGGACAGGGGGCGGGCACTGAAGCTTTCTTT.

This clone was counted between two and nine times. The chain has TRBV5-8 and TRBJ1-2, with D possibly TRBD1 on 5 matching bases. V was pared by 4 bases and J by 0 bases, with 16 bases between. CDR3 length equals 16 residues. Germline assignment: CDR1 SGHTS and CDR2 YDEGEE. This CDR3 is CASSQGAGAANYGYTF. Here the CDR3 DNA reads TGTGCCAGCAGCCAAGGGGCTGGGGCAGCTAACTATGGCTACACCTTC. Using reference TRBV5-8 and TRBJ1-2 for the parts outside the CDR3, the full variable domain is EAGVTQSPTHLIKTRGQQATLRCSPISGHTSVYWYQQALGLGLQFLLWYDEGEERNRGNFPPRFSGRQFPNYSSELNVNALELEDSALYLCASSQGAGAANYGYTFGSGTRLTVV.

V gene TRBV5-6 combines with J gene TRBJ2-7; D possibly corresponds to TRBD2 (6 bases). The CDR3 sequence is 14 residues long. The germline gives CDR1 SGHDT, CDR2 YYEEEE. Trimming took 4 bases from V and 6 from J, leaving 17 bases between them. The CDR3 region is CASSPHGRGPEQYF. The CDR3 DNA is TGTGCCAGCAGCCCTCACGGGCGGGGTCCCGAGCAGTACTTC.

The chain employs TRBV6-5 and TRBJ2-3, with 7 bases that match TRBD1. The germline V gene encodes CDR1 MNHEY and CDR2 SVGAGI. V dropped 8 bases and J dropped 4; count of bases not matched to a gene: 12. This CDR3 has 15 amino acids. CDR3 in DNA: TGTGCCAGCCCTGCTTGGGGGCAGGGGGCAGATACGCAGTATTTT. Encoded protein: CASPAWGQGADTQYF.

Written as DNA, the CDR3 is TGTGCCAGCAGCTTAGAAGCAGGGCGCACTGAAGCTTTCTTT. Amino acid sequence: CASSLEAGRTEAFF. The chain employs TRBV11-2 and TRBJ1-1; maybe TRBD1 (5 bases). Germline V CDR1 and CDR2: SGHAT, FQNNGV. CDR3 length: 14 amino acids. The germline V and J ends were trimmed by 0 bases and 4 bases, with 9 bases remaining between them.

This clone was counted only a few times. This rearrangement joins TRBV6-5 to TRBJ1-2; D is possibly TRBD1 (6 bases). V was trimmed by 8 bases and J by 0 bases, leaving 16 bases between them. CDR3 length equals 15 residues. The germline V gene has CDR1 MNHEY and CDR2 SVGAGI. CDR3 protein: CASSPSDSSNYGYTF. The CDR3 DNA reads as TGTGCCAGCTCTCCTTCGGACAGTTCTAACTATGGCTACACCTTC.

The rearrangement uses TRBV25-1 and TRBJ2-1; 8 bases map to TRBD2. The germline CDR1 and CDR2 sequences are MGHDK and SYGVNS. V lost 1 base and J lost 8; bases outside the gene matches: 7. CDR3 length equals 15 residues. The CDR3 DNA reads as TGTGCCAGCAGTGAATGGTCGGGAGGGCAAGATGAGCAGTTCTTC. Translated: CASSEWSGGQDEQFF.

The chain couples TRBV27 to TRBJ1-3; 8 bases line up with TRBD1. CDR1 and CDR2 (germline): MNHEY, SMNVEV (reference sequence). This CDR3 has 15 amino acids. V shed 4 bases and J 4 bases; nucleotides not matched to a gene: 6. CDR3 protein: CASSSTGAQGNTIYF. CDR3 nucleotides: TGTGCCAGCAGTTCGACAGGGGCCCAAGGAAACACCATATATTTT.

The chain links TRBV6-5 to TRBJ1-2, with 7 bases matching TRBD1. The junction had 6 bases not matched to a gene; V was cut back by 6 bases and J by 2 bases. Germline V lookup: CDR1 MNHEY, CDR2 SVGAGI. The CDR3 consists of 14 residues. The CDR3 nucleotides are TGTGCCAGCAGGCCCCGGGACAGAAACTATGGCTACACCTTC. Translating gives CASRPRDRNYGYTF.

This clone was counted only a few times. This chain uses TRBV4-3 with TRBJ1-1; 7 bases match TRBD1. CDR1 and CDR2 (germline): LGHNA, YSLEER. The CDR3 sequence is 19 residues long. J was trimmed by 4 bases and V by 5 bases; bases with no gene match: 22. As DNA, the CDR3 is TGCGCCAGCAGCACAAGCCCCGGGACAGAGTTTCTCTTCGGCACTGAAGCTTTCTTT. It is translated as CASSTSPGTEFLFGTEAFF.

This clone was picked up one time. This chain links TRBV4-2 with TRBJ2-1, with 8 bases that match TRBD2. The germline gives CDR1 LGHNA, CDR2 YNFKEQ. The junction had 10 bases not matched to a gene; V was cut back by 1 base and J by 8 bases. The length of the CDR3 is 16 residues. The CDR3, as DNA: TGTGCCAGCAGCCAAGCTGGGAGCGGGGGACACGATGAGCAGTTCTTC. It encodes CASSQAGSGGHDEQFF.

The V call is TRBV5-1, the J call TRBJ2-3; 8 bases line up with TRBD2. The trim removed 0 bases at V and 1 base at J, leaving 1 base unmatched. The CDR3 runs 15 residues. CDR1 SGHRS and CDR2 YFSETQ come from the germline V gene. CDR3 coding DNA: TGCGCCAGCAGCTTGGGAGCGGGGGGCACAGATACGCAGTATTTT. It codes for CASSLGAGGTDTQYF.

V and J are TRBV10-3 and TRBJ1-1; D remains ambiguous. Germline-derived CDR1 and CDR2 are ENHRY and SYGVKD. The CDR3 covers 13 residues. Trimming took off 6 bases at V and 8 bases at J, with 16 bases between the two ends. CDR3 nucleotide sequence: TGTGCCATCAGGCCTTTGAGATCTCCCGAAGCTTTCTTT. This encodes CAIRPLRSPEAFF.

The chain carries TRBV28 and TRBJ2-3; D is perhaps TRBD1 (5 bases). Deletions cut 2 bases from V and 4 bases from J, with 10 bases between. Germline CDR1 is MDHEN and CDR2 is SYDVKM. The CDR3 runs 14 residues. The CDR3 sequence is CASSLGGASDTQYF. The CDR3 region has the DNA TGTGCCAGCAGTTTAGGTGGGGCTTCAGATACGCAGTATTTT.

This rearrangement joins TRBV27 to TRBJ2-7; 8 bases align to TRBD1. The CDR3 totals 13 residues. V lost 2 bases and J lost 6; bases outside the gene matches: 3. Germline CDR1 and CDR2: MNHEY and SMNVEV (reference sequence). CDR3 loop: CASSLQGAGEQYF. The CDR3 region has the DNA TGTGCCAGCAGTTTACAGGGGGCAGGCGAGCAGTACTTC.

The chain has TRBV18 and TRBJ2-1; possibly TRBD2 for D (7 bases). The CDR3 length is 16 residues. Germline V gene data show CDR1 as KGHSH and CDR2 as LQKENI. With 0 bases removed from V and 2 bases from J, the gap between germline ends came to 11 bases. The CDR3: CASSPPQGGAYNEQFF. CDR3 bases: TGTGCCAGCTCACCACCCCAAGGGGGGGCCTACAATGAGCAGTTCTTC.

This clone was observed a single time. This chain connects TRBV18 to TRBJ2-4, with D tentatively TRBD1 (6 bases). This CDR3 is built from 16 residues. Germline V lookup: CDR1 KGHSH, CDR2 LQKENI. Trimming stripped 2 bases from V and 5 bases from J, with 16 bases between. Here the CDR3 reads CASSPAGTTRQNIQYF. CDR3 sequence (DNA): TGTGCCAGCTCACCAGCCGGGACAACCCGTCAAAACATTCAGTACTTC.

The V and J genes are TRBV27 and TRBJ1-5; 10 bases map to TRBD1. V lost 6 bases and J lost 5; bases outside the gene matches: 7. CDR1 and CDR2 (germline): MNHEY, SMNVEV (reference sequence). CDR3 length equals 15 residues. The CDR3 region is CASRWTGGWDQPQHF. CDR3 nucleotides: TGTGCCAGCAGATGGACAGGGGGTTGGGATCAGCCCCAGCATTTT.

The chain carries TRBV27 and TRBJ2-1; the match to TRBD2 covers 11 bases. CDR1 is MNHEY, CDR2 SMNVEV, per germline (reference sequence). J lost 3 bases, V lost 3 bases, and 1 base had no gene match. CDR3 size: 15 residues. The CDR3 here is CASSFGTSGYNEQFF. CDR3 nucleotide sequence: TGTGCCAGCAGTTTTGGGACTAGCGGCTACAATGAGCAGTTCTTC.

The J gene is TRBJ2-7, the V gene TRBV28; D might be TRBD1 (6 bases). The germline V gene encodes CDR1 MDHEN and CDR2 SYDVKM. This CDR3 is 17 amino acids long. Trimming pared 6 bases from V and 1 base from J, leaving 22 bases between. The CDR3 sequence: CASRDSRLETASYEQYF. The CDR3 DNA reads as TGTGCCAGCAGGGACAGCCGCTTGGAGACCGCTTCCTACGAGCAGTACTTC.

The chain recombines TRBV28 with TRBJ1-2, with TRBD1 matching over 8 bases. The V segment lost 6 bases and the J segment 4 bases; nucleotides outside the gene matches: 7. Germline V gives CDR1 MDHEN, CDR2 SYDVKM. This CDR3 region has 14 residues. The CDR3 DNA reads as TGTGCCAGCAGAGCTGGACAGGGTGCCTATGGCTACACCTTC. It specifies CASRAGQGAYGYTF.

The V and J genes are TRBV6-1 and TRBJ1-1; 7 bases are shared with TRBD1. Germline V lookup: CDR1 MNHNS, CDR2 SASEGT. V lost 6 bases to trimming and J lost 4 bases; unmatched junction nucleotides: 5. The CDR3 covers 13 residues. CDR3 nucleotides: TGTGCCAGCAGACACAGGGGTAGCACTGAAGCTTTCTTT. Its protein is CASRHRGSTEAFF.

The V call is TRBV9, the J call TRBJ2-7; the match to TRBD1 covers 7 bases. V dropped 3 bases and J dropped 9; count of bases not matched to a gene: 15. This CDR3 contains 15 residues. CDR1 SGDLS and CDR2 YYNGEE come from the germline V gene. The CDR3 DNA reads TGTGCCAGCAGCGCTGAGACAGGGCCTCTAGAAGTGCAGTACTTC. Translation: CASSAETGPLEVQYF.